The present TCR beta chain was sequenced within a study of blood T cell repertoires in COVID-19. Whole-study context: The study drew acute and convalescent COVID-19 samples from the United States, Italy and Spain. From T cells, B-cell-depleted T cells, or PBMCs came the material, which was cDNA or gDNA.

This clone appeared once. In the authors' workflow: Counts of nucleated cells, estimated from reference gene primer amplification, were obtained. The assay was immunoSEQ multiplex PCR, and TCRdb's table has in-frame clones only and misses some. V and J calls plus clone size are reproduced from that table; the DNA served to infer D and trimming. The sample lists fewer than 300,000 clones; around nine tenths were seen once. The germline V gene encodes CDR1 MNHEY and CDR2 SVGAGI. The CDR3 sequence is 13 residues long. Trimming shortened V by 6 bases and J by 6 bases, and 9 bases separated the two germline ends.

The chain uses TRBV6-5 and TRBJ1-6; D is ambiguous. The clonotype comes from a man aged 40-50 years who had recovered from COVID-19. Sequences were obtained from peripheral blood. CDR3 residues: CASRSTSNSPLHF. The CDR3 bases are TGTGCCAGCAGGTCAACAAGTAATTCACCCCTCCACTTT.